The sequence of this TCR beta chain was determined in a study of blood T cell repertoires in COVID-19. Across the whole study: COVID-19 samples collected from the United States, Italy and Spain covered acute and convalescent phases. Sample material is recorded as cDNA or gDNA derived from T cells, B-cell-depleted T cells, or PBMCs.

The V segment lost 7 bases and the J segment 4 bases; nucleotides outside the gene matches: 9. The CDR3 length is 13 residues. Germline CDR1 SQVTM, CDR2 ANQGSEA. Source study methods: The authors estimated nucleated cell counts from reference gene primer amplification. The table came from immunoSEQ multiplex PCR; TCRdb's copy has only in-frame clones and leaves some out. V and J calls and clone size are as listed in that table; D and trimming were resolved from the DNA. The profile covers 160,000 or so clones, with roughly nine tenths appearing a single time and 15% taken by the ten largest. The chain combines TRBV29-1 with TRBJ2-7; 8 bases map to TRBD1. This TCR derives from a woman aged 40 to 50 with acute or convalescent COVID-19. What was sequenced was peripheral blood. DNA of the CDR3: TGCAGCGCTGGACAGGGTACCTATTACGAGCAGTACTTC. This translates into CSAGQGTYYEQYF.